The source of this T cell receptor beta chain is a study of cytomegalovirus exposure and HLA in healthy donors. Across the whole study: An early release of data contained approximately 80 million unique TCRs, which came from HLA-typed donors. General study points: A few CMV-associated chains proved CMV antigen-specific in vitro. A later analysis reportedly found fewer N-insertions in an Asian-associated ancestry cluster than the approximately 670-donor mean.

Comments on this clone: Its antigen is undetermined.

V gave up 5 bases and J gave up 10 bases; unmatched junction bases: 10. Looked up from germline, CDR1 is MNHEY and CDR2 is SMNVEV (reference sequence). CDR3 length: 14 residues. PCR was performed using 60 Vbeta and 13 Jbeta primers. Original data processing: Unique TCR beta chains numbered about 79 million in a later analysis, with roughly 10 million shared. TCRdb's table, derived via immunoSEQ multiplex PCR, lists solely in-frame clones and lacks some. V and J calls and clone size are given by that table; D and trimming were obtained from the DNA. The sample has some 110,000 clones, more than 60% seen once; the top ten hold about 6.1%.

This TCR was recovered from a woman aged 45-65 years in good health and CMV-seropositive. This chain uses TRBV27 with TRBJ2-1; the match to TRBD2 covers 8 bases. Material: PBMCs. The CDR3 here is CASSGAGGRWEQFF. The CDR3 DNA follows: TGTGCCAGCAGTGGTGCGGGGGGACGATGGGAGCAGTTCTTC.